These 21 T cell receptor beta chains were all obtained from the same sample, sequenced in a study of shared clonotypes between healthy human individuals. Assay used: immunoSEQ multiplex PCR; TCRdb lists only in-frame clones, some missing. Seen here are roughly 2 million clones, almost 96% observed once, and the top ten hold 0.1% to 0.15%. The sequenced sample consisted of naive CD4+ T cells sorted from blood. The subset is: CD45RA+ positively selected. The receptor source for this set is a man between 18 and 35 years old in good health.

The rearrangement uses TRBV18 and TRBJ2-3, with TRBD2 identical over 9 bases. The CDR3 is 15 amino acids. The V and J ends lost 5 bases and 7 bases, in that order; junction bases with no gene match: 10. Per the germline V gene, CDR1 is KGHSH and CDR2 is LQKENI. CDR3: CASSTTGTSPNTQYF. CDR3 DNA: TGTGCCAGCTCAACTACCGGGACTAGCCCAAATACGCAGTATTTT.

CDR3: CASSQESGGSYEQFF. In DNA, the CDR3 is TGCGCCAGCAGCCAAGAAAGTGGCGGGAGCTATGAGCAGTTCTTC. The chain has TRBV4-3 and TRBJ2-1, with TRBD2 matching 7 bases. The trim removed 0 bases at V and 8 bases at J, leaving 7 bases unmatched. Germline V CDR1 and CDR2: LGHNA, YSLEER. The CDR3 consists of 15 residues.

This clone was detected a few times. This sequence joins TRBV28 and TRBJ1-2; D is unresolved. The germline V and J ends were trimmed by 7 bases and 4 bases, with 13 bases remaining between them. This CDR3 has 13 amino acids. Germline V gene lookup returns CDR1 MDHEN and CDR2 SYDVKM. CDR3 amino acids: CASTLKAVYGYTF. The CDR3 region has the DNA TGTGCCAGCACCCTCAAGGCGGTCTATGGCTACACCTTC.

This sequence joins TRBV4-3 and TRBJ2-1; 11 bases align to TRBD2. The CDR3 is 15 amino acids. Per germline, CDR1 LGHNA and CDR2 YSLEER. After removal of 4 bases from V and 3 bases from J, the junction contained 2 bases not matched to a gene. DNA of the CDR3: TGCGCCAGCAGCCTAGCGGGAGGGAGCTACAATGAGCAGTTCTTC. It encodes CASSLAGGSYNEQFF.

The rearrangement joins TRBV7-8 to TRBJ2-3; 7 bases align to TRBD1. Trimming cost V 1 base and J 2 bases; bases outside gene matches: 6. The CDR3 consists of 16 residues. Germline V gene data show CDR1 as SGHVS and CDR2 as FQNEAQ. Written as DNA, the CDR3 is TGTGCCAGCAGCTTAGGGTCAGGGGGAAACACAGATACGCAGTATTTT. This translates into CASSLGSGGNTDTQYF.

The V call is TRBV29-1, the J call TRBJ2-6; D is undetermined. Trimming took 4 bases from V and 3 from J, leaving 10 bases between them. Per germline, CDR1 SQVTM and CDR2 ANQGSEA. CDR3 length equals 14 residues. The CDR3 region is CSVVWEGGANVLTF. CDR3 nucleotide sequence: TGCAGCGTTGTATGGGAAGGTGGGGCCAACGTCCTGACTTTC.

The V and J genes are TRBV30 and TRBJ2-5, with 11 bases fitting TRBD2. V was clipped by 2 bases and J by 1 base; unmatched bases: 3. The CDR3 totals 15 residues. The V gene's germline CDR1 is GTSNPN and CDR2 SVGIG (reference sequence). The CDR3 DNA reads as TGTGCCTGGAGTATAGCGGGAGGGCCCCAAGAGACCCAGTACTTC. Amino acids: CAWSIAGGPQETQYF.

The chain employs TRBV7-2 and TRBJ1-5; unclear D gene. From germline, CDR1 is SGHTA and CDR2 FQGNSA. The CDR3 sequence is 15 residues long. V was trimmed by 1 base and J by 0 bases, leaving 7 bases between them. As DNA, the CDR3 is TGTGCCAGCAGCTTAGGGTTCGATAGCAATCAGCCCCAGCATTTT. This sequence encodes CASSLGFDSNQPQHF.

The CDR3, as DNA: TGCGCCAGCAGCTCACAGAGCTACTATGGCTACACCTTC. It yields the protein CASSSQSYYGYTF. The V and J genes are TRBV5-1 and TRBJ1-2; no clear D gene. The CDR3 is 13 residues long. Trimming removed 3 bases at V and 3 bases at J, with 9 bases between. Germline CDR1 reads SGHRS; CDR2 reads YFSETQ. The full variable domain, rest sourced from reference TRBV5-1 and TRBJ1-2, is KAGVTQTPRYLIKTRGQQVTLSCSPISGHRSVSWYQQTPGQGLQFLFEYFSETQRNKGNFPGRFSGRQFSNSRSEMNVSTLELGDSALYLCASSSQSYYGYTFGSGTRLTVV.

The chain has TRBV28 and TRBJ1-4; D is unclear. Germline loops: CDR1 MDHEN, CDR2 SYDVKM. V was pared by 5 bases and J by 0 bases, with 13 bases between. This CDR3 is built from 16 residues. The CDR3 DNA follows: TGTGCCAGCAGTATACGTCGTTTTGCAACTAATGAAAAACTGTTTTTT. It specifies CASSIRRFATNEKLFF. Together with reference TRBV28 and TRBJ1-4, the CDR3 gives the full variable domain: DVKVTQSSRYLVKRTGEKVFLECVQDMDHENMFWYRQDPGLGLRLIYFSYDVKMKEKGDIPEGYSVSREKKERFSLILESASTNQTSMYLCASSIRRFATNEKLFFGSGTQLSVL.

The CDR3 loop reads CASSKAPNTEAFF. CDR3 coding DNA: TGTGCCAGCAGTAAAGCCCCGAACACTGAAGCTTTCTTT. The chain employs TRBV5-8 and TRBJ1-1; D not resolved. Germline V lookup: CDR1 SGHTS, CDR2 YDEGEE. Trimming took off 5 bases at V and 1 base at J, with 9 bases between the two ends. CDR3 length: 13 residues. Together with reference TRBV5-8 and TRBJ1-1, the CDR3 gives the full variable domain: EAGVTQSPTHLIKTRGQQATLRCSPISGHTSVYWYQQALGLGLQFLLWYDEGEERNRGNFPPRFSGRQFPNYSSELNVNALELEDSALYLCASSKAPNTEAFFGQGTRLTVV.

The chain is built from TRBV10-1 and TRBJ1-1; 8 positions match TRBD1. Germline CDR1 and CDR2: WNHNN and SYGVQD (reference sequence). V trimming: 0 bases; J trimming: 5 bases; junction bases outside the gene matches: 5. CDR3 size: 15 residues. The CDR3 reads CASSESAGGKTEAFF. The DNA for the CDR3 is TGCGCCAGCAGTGAGTCGGCAGGGGGCAAAACTGAAGCTTTCTTT.

The chain carries TRBV6-6 and TRBJ1-1; a possible D gene is TRBD1 (5 bases). V dropped 2 bases and J dropped 10 bases, with 17 bases sitting between them. The CDR3 covers 14 residues. CDR1 and CDR2 (germline): MNHNY, SVGAGI (reference sequence). The CDR3 loop reads CASSYGTDMGAAFF. For the CDR3, the DNA is TGTGCCAGCAGTTACGGAACGGACATGGGAGCAGCTTTCTTT.

V is TRBV5-4 and J is TRBJ1-3; possibly TRBD1 for D (5 bases). The ends were cut back, 0 bases at V and 0 bases at J, with 10 bases in the middle. The CDR3 loop spans 16 amino acids. Germline lookup yields CDR1 SGHNT and CDR2 YYREEE (reference sequence). This chain's CDR3 is CASSLGGQISGNTIYF. The CDR3 DNA is TGTGCCAGCAGCTTGGGGGGCCAGATCTCTGGAAACACCATATATTTT. Based on the CDR3 plus reference TRBV5-4 and TRBJ1-3, the full variable domain is ETGVTQSPTHLIKTRGQQVTLRCSSQSGHNTVSWYQQALGQGPQFIFQYYREEENGRGNFPPRFSGLQFPNYSSELNVNALELDDSALYLCASSLGGQISGNTIYFGEGSWLTVV.

V gene TRBV30 combines with J gene TRBJ1-1, with a possible D match to TRBD1 (6 bases). From germline, CDR1 is GTSNPN and CDR2 SVGIG (reference sequence). The CDR3 runs 14 residues. V was trimmed by 3 bases and J by 4 bases, leaving 15 bases between them. CDR3: CAWSEQGALTEAFF. CDR3 bases: TGTGCCTGGAGCGAACAGGGAGCCCTCACTGAAGCTTTCTTT.

The count of this clone is one. The chain carries TRBV6-6 and TRBJ1-4; perhaps TRBD1 as D (6 bases). Per germline, CDR1 MNHNY and CDR2 SVGAGI (reference sequence). The CDR3 is 16 amino acids. Trimming took off 8 bases at V and 5 bases at J, with 21 bases between the two ends. The CDR3, as DNA: TGTGCCAGCTCACCGGGGGACAAGGTCGACAATGAAAAACTGTTTTTT. This translates into CASSPGDKVDNEKLFF.

CDR3: CASSRSTGGDTQYF. CDR3 bases: TGTGCCAGCAGCCGATCTACAGGGGGAGATACGCAGTATTTT. V is TRBV7-9 and J is TRBJ2-3; 8 bases match TRBD1. The CDR3 has 14 amino acids. Germline V CDR1 and CDR2: SEHNR, FQNEAQ (reference sequence). The trim removed 5 bases at V and 5 bases at J, leaving 6 bases unmatched.

V gene TRBV6-5 combines with J gene TRBJ1-1; D unresolved. Germline CDR1 and CDR2: MNHEY and SVGAGI. The CDR3 loop spans 15 amino acids. Trimming took 4 bases from V and 2 from J, leaving 14 bases between them. CDR3 coding DNA: TGTGCCAGCAGTTGGGGTGGAGGGCTTAACACTGAAGCTTTCTTT. Encoded protein: CASSWGGGLNTEAFF.

In nucleotides, the CDR3 is TGTGCCAGCACCAGACTAGCGGGACAAAATGAGCAGTTCTTC. Protein: CASTRLAGQNEQFF. The chain carries TRBV6-5 and TRBJ2-1; 11 bases are a match to TRBD2. Germline V CDR1 and CDR2: MNHEY, SVGAGI. Trimming took 7 bases from V and 7 from J; bases not matched to a gene: 6. The CDR3 has 14 residues.

The chain combines TRBV4-3 with TRBJ1-2; D ambiguous. With 0 bases removed from V and 7 bases from J, the gap between germline ends came to 9 bases. Germline V gives CDR1 LGHNA, CDR2 YSLEER. The CDR3 contains 13 residues. CDR3 loop: CASSQDSYRGYTF. The DNA for the CDR3 is TGCGCCAGCAGCCAAGATAGTTATCGTGGCTACACCTTC.

The chain carries TRBV28 and TRBJ1-4; unclear D gene. Germline V gene sequence: CDR1 MDHEN, CDR2 SYDVKM. Trimming shortened V by 7 bases and J by 5 bases, and 14 bases separated the two germline ends. The CDR3 totals 14 residues. CDR3 DNA: TGTGCCAGCATCGGCGGGCCCCCGAATGAAAAACTGTTTTTT. Residues: CASIGGPPNEKLFF.